This T cell receptor (beta chain) was sequenced for a study of cytomegalovirus exposure and HLA in healthy donors (dated by TCRdb to 2015 to 2018). Looking at the study overall: According to an earlier analysis of 550 to 700 of the donors, about 170 million T cells yielded 90 million to 130 million unique TCR beta sequences and approximately 300 Gb of sequence data. An early release that covered roughly 600 HLA-typed donors contained 250 to 350 gigabases of sequencing data and roughly 84 million unique TCR sequences. Of the roughly 400 genotyped donors, around 81% fell in the genetic ancestry cluster associated with self-reported Caucasian donors. The study aimed to test whether cataloging public T cell receptors could reveal signatures of past pathogen exposure. The study profiled the T cell repertoires of around 700 subjects by immunosequencing and related them to cytomegalovirus serostatus. Besides the first cohort of some 670 subjects, a separate validation cohort made up of 120 different subjects was used. High-throughput TCR immunosequencing, statistical association of individual TCRs with disease status, and machine learning were combined to predict cytomegalovirus infection status. To study patterns of TCR occurrence, a later analysis re-analyzed previously published TCR beta repertoires from 666 donors and added high-resolution HLA genotyping. The later analysis used no new phenotypic data to find candidate immune exposures, relying instead on TCR beta sequences and their occurrence across donors. An earlier analysis of some 600 of the donors applied high-throughput TCR beta sequencing to assess whether each TCR beta V gene segment acted as functional or pseudogenic. Alongside the repertoire data, information on donor age, sex, ethnicity and CMV serostatus was compiled. Genome-wide SNP genotypes for about 65% of the roughly 700 donors were used in a later genetic analysis, which treated that subset as a discovery cohort. Every repertoire in the discovery cohort had been generated on one and the same sequencing platform. Both class I and class II loci were covered by HLA typing, at four-digit resolution. Typing coverage differed by locus: A, B, C, DRB1 and DQB1 were typed in roughly 620-630 donors, DQA1 in about 550, DPA1 in 600 to 610, and DPB1 in 400 to 490. Roughly five DR-DQ haplotypes were handled as single units for association and clustering because linkage in the cohort was strong. Across 398 genotyped donors of the cohort, an average of about 250,000 unique TCR beta nucleotide sequences per donor were sequenced, and around 19% of those sequences were non-productive.

Library generation was performed with the immunoSEQ multiplex PCR assay. A mixture of 60 forward primers for TCR Vbeta segments and 13 reverse primers for TCR Jbeta segments was used in the multiplex PCR. The CDR3 region of rearranged TCR beta genes was amplified from genomic DNA by a multiplex PCR assay. Amplified TCR beta libraries were sequenced as 87-base-pair reads on the Illumina HiSeq System. In the original analysis: In a later analysis, tens of millions of unique TCR beta chains were counted across the approximately 670 repertoires, and around 10 million of these chains were shared by at least two donors. To remove PCR and sequencing errors, raw reads were error-corrected and collapsed into unique sequences using a nearest-neighbor algorithm that merged closely related sequences. Alignment of CDR3 sequences to IMGT reference sequences was used to assign V, D and J gene segments. For a sequence to be retained, a match of at least six nucleotides to both a V gene segment and a J gene segment was required. A rearrangement counted as productive if the CDR3 had no stop codons and remained in frame with V and J, and every other rearrangement counted as non-productive. CDR3 was defined by IMGT convention, running from the second conserved V-encoded cysteine to the conserved J-encoded phenylalanine. Sequences without an unambiguous match to a single V gene segment were excluded from the earlier analysis of about 600 of the donors. An earlier analysis of a few hundred of the donors classified V segments as functional when productive rearrangements were above 56.7% and as segregating when the standard deviation between donors was above 5%. A statistical classification framework was developed to diagnose cytomegalovirus status using the catalog of TCR beta chain sequences. A later analysis assigned V and J genes by comparing TCR nucleotide sequences with IMGT/GENE-DB human TR gene sequences. In a later analysis, CDR3 sequences and most-parsimonious VDJ recombination scenarios were assigned using the TCRdist pipeline. In a later analysis, every TCR beta chain was defined by the combination of its CDR3 amino acid sequence and its V-gene family, and reads without a unique V-gene family were dropped. In a later analysis, some 600 highly shared, low-generation-probability nucleotide sequences were removed to address suspected cross-contamination and a sequencing artifact. In a later analysis, a clonal expansion index for each public chain was calculated from normalized within-repertoire ranks of inferred template counts. In a later analysis, generation probabilities were computed with a VDJ recombination model fitted to out-of-frame rearrangements, and the resulting probabilities were checked against IGoR. In a later analysis, hypergeometric tests were used to score TCR-TCR, TCR-HLA and TCR-CMV co-occurrence, with a repertoire-size bias correction applied to TCR pairs. To estimate false discovery rates, a later analysis permuted the HLA or CMV assignments 20 times. In a later analysis, co-occurring TCRs were grouped with DBSCAN, and TCRdist sequence similarity was added when clustering was performed within HLA-allele-positive subsets. Repertoires with fewer than 30,000 or more than 120,000 public chains were left out of co-occurrence clustering, as were a few repertoires with anomalous nucleotide sharing. Sourced from immuneACCESS, this table was stored by TCRdb with only in-frame sequences that have V and J called. A share of the clones is absent; for the studies checked, an unresolved V gene accounts for under half, and the remainder has no known explanation. V and J calls and clone size are those listed in that table; D and trimming were worked out from the DNA. The sample table holds approximately 120,000 clones, of which more than 70% were seen once. Clones ranked in the top ten supply approximately 9.1% of the sample.

The cohort comprised fewer than 750 healthy bone marrow donors. At the time of sampling, every cohort member was nominally healthy, though immune exposures that went unrecorded were likely present. The donor tested CMV seropositive and was one of the 289 seropositive cohort members. A peripheral blood sample was provided by each donor, and peripheral blood mononuclear cells were used for TCR beta sequencing. Genomic DNA was extracted from the blood cell samples with the Qiagen DNeasy Blood Extraction Kit. The CDR3 runs 14 residues from the cysteine to the phenylalanine. This entry keeps only the CDR3 DNA: 42 bases, framed from base 1. Compared with germline, V lacks 4 bases and J lacks 12 bases; bases without a gene match: 10. According to the germline V gene, CDR1 reads SGHRS and CDR2 reads YFSETQ. General conclusions and limits of the study: Only TCR beta chains were sequenced in this cohort, and the absence of alpha or paired-chain data limited detectable features. A later analysis found that TCR association rates varied across HLA loci, with DRB1 alleles showing the most associated TCRs and HLA-C alleles the fewest. Because counts were too low, about 15 rarely observed V segments, including chromosome 9 orphons, were left out of the earlier analysis of approximately 500 of the donors. Across donors, most TCR sequences were observed very rarely, whereas some public TCRs were present in many individuals. Because some donors lacked HLA typing at each locus, the association tests relied only on the typed subset. Assigning TCR associations to individual alleles was difficult when HLA alleles, especially DR and DQ, strongly co-occurred. According to a later analysis, most CMV-associated TCR beta chains appeared to be HLA-restricted, and the HLA associations seemed to be driven largely by CMV exposure. In a later analysis, several top co-occurrence clusters were reported to appear linked to parvovirus B19, influenza, CMV and Epstein-Barr virus. In both the original and validation cohorts, the classifier was reported to diagnose cytomegalovirus status with high specificity and sensitivity. A few of the identified cytomegalovirus-associated TCR beta chains were confirmed in vitro to be specific for cytomegalovirus antigens. A later analysis associated 16,951 TCR beta sequences with specific HLA alleles at a false discovery rate of 0.05. The sequencing pipeline was judged likely to have produced a cluster of highly shared sequence variants as a technical artifact. Correlated functional status among segregating V segments might reflect linkage disequilibrium, but an unknown experimental factor could not be ruled out. A total of fewer than 200 TCR beta chains were listed by the study as associated with cytomegalovirus. The authors suggested that the approach could potentially be generalized to other disease states and immunological phenotypes. Compared with the approximately 700-donor mean, donors in an Asian-associated ancestry cluster had fewer N-insertions in productive TCRs, according to a later genetic analysis. A further reported finding was that TCR beta sequences accurately predicted the HLA-A and HLA-B alleles for most subjects in the first cohort. An earlier analysis of 587 of the donors showed that most TCR beta V segments appeared in productive rearrangements either about 90% or about 30% of the time, which broadly matched IMGT annotations. The 87-base-pair reads could not distinguish some IMGT-functional V segments, including TRBV6-2 and TRBV6-3, so those segments were excluded. An association between a missense DCLRE1C variant and V-gene and J-gene trimming of TCR beta chains was found in a later genetic analysis and replicated in an independent cohort. Presence/absence analyses assumed roughly uniform sequencing depth across donors, an assumption that may not hold. CMV serostatus was the only immune exposure information available for the cohort. Compared with equally common non-associated chains, HLA-associated TCR beta chains in a later analysis were more clonally expanded and had lower generation probabilities.

Regarding this clone: Its antigen is still unknown. The sample holds no much larger clone one base away, and base qualities are not on file.

This sequence originates from a woman aged 50 to 60 in good health and CMV-seropositive. The V and J segments used are TRBV5-1 and TRBJ2-1; TRBD2 fits 10 bases in the junction. Sequenced material: PBMCs. CDR3 sequence: CASSDGLAAEGQFF. The DNA sequence is TGCGCCAGCAGCGACGGACTAGCGGCAGAGGGGCAGTTCTTC.